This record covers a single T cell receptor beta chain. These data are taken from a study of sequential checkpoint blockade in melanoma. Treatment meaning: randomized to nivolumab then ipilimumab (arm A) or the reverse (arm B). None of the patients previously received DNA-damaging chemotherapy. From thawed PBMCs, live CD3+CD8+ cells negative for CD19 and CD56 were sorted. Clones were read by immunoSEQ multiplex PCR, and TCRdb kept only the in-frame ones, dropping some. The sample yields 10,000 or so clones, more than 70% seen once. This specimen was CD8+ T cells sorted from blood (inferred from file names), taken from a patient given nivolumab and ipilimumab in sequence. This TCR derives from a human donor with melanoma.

The CDR3 here is CASSLSQGDQPQHF. CDR3 DNA sequence: TGCGCCAGCAGCTTGTCTCAGGGGGATCAGCCCCAGCATTTT. The chain is built from TRBV5-1 and TRBJ1-5; TRBD1 matches 7 bases. The junction had 3 bases not matched to a gene; V was cut back by 1 base and J by 5 bases. CDR1 SGHRS and CDR2 YFSETQ come from the germline V gene. This CDR3 is 14 amino acids long.